This T cell receptor beta chain was recorded in a study of radiotherapy plus CTLA-4 blockade in lung cancer. Whole-study context: Among all patients, 18% showed objective responses, while about 30% had disease control.

Measured with immunoSEQ multiplex PCR; TCRdb has only the in-frame clones, and not every one. The data hold some 48,000 clones, with 75% to 90% observed a single time. Comments on this clone: No antigen is known for it.

Notes on the study in general: Radiotherapy was combined with ipilimumab, and tumor-derived TCR clones then expanded in blood.

The CDR3 consists of 14 residues. The germline V gene encodes CDR1 WNHNN and CDR2 SYGVQD (reference sequence). The V gene lost 0 bases and the J gene lost 3 bases, with 7 bases spanning the gap. The chain employs TRBV10-1 and TRBJ2-3, with D possibly being TRBD2 (6 bases). The sample was peripheral blood, taken from a patient treated with radiotherapy plus ipilimumab. The TCR originated in a human donor with non-small cell lung cancer that progressed on radiotherapy plus ipilimumab. Some clones in this sample may be carry-over from other donors' samples. As DNA, the CDR3 is TGCGCCAGCAGTGAGTCAGGGAGGACAGATACGCAGTATTTT. Its translation: CASSESGRTDTQYF.